These T cell receptor beta chains were read from a single sample in a study of radiation and T cells in renal cell carcinoma. Only in-frame clones appear in the TCRdb table, and some are missing; sequencing was by immunoSEQ multiplex PCR. Here the sample spans over 25,000 clones, more than 65% being singletons. The sequencing here drew on blood, taken from a patient whose treatment included radiotherapy and nephrectomy. The receptor set was obtained from a man in his 60s with renal cell carcinoma. The CDR3 runs from the conserved cysteine through the conserved F or W. D genes are given only for firm matches. Not every row has a clone size; where given, it reads once, few, many or a size class.

15 TRBJ1-2 - - TRBV15 CATSRDRGNNYGYTF TGTGCCACCAGCAGAGATCGGGGCAATAACTATGGCTACACCTTC
12 TRBJ2-7 TRBD1 few TRBV5-1 CASSQTGSEQYF TGCGCCAGCAGCCAGACAGGGAGCGAGCAGTACTTC
15 TRBJ2-7 - once TRBV7-2 CASSLYFAGFYEQYF TGTGCCAGCAGCCTTTATTTCGCCGGATTCTACGAGCAGTACTTC
14 TRBJ2-1 TRBD2 once TRBV7-6 CASSRTGAGNEQFF TGTGCCAGCAGCCGCACAGGAGCGGGGAATGAGCAGTTCTTC
17 TRBJ1-2 TRBD1 - TRBV9 CASSPRQGLVRGYGYTF TGTGCCAGCAGCCCACGACAGGGTTTGGTGAGAGGGTATGGCTACACCTTC
13 TRBJ1-2 - - TRBV14 CASSLQGYNGYTF TGTGCCAGCAGCTTACAGGGCTACAACGGCTACACCTTC
18 TRBJ1-2 TRBD1 - TRBV4-2 CASSMGPGQTFINYGYTF TGTGCCAGCAGCATGGGGCCGGGACAGACTTTTATTAACTATGGCTACACCTTC
13 TRBJ2-7 - - TRBV7-8 CASSSLQVYEQYF TGTGCCAGCAGCTCACTACAGGTATACGAGCAGTACTTC
18 TRBJ2-6 - - TRBV5-1 CASSLRRLRDAGANVLTF TGCGCCAGCAGCCTAAGGAGACTGAGAGATGCTGGGGCCAACGTCCTGACTTTC
15 TRBJ1-2 TRBD1 - TRBV7-2 CASSPRTGSHYGYTF TGTGCCAGCAGCCCTCGGACAGGGTCCCACTATGGCTACACCTTC
19 TRBJ2-7 TRBD2 - TRBV27 CASSLSIPAGGYMSYEQYF TGTGCCAGCAGTTTATCTATTCCAGCGGGAGGGTACATGTCCTACGAGCAGTACTTC
14 TRBJ2-1 - - TRBV19 CASRQGGPYNEQFF TGTGCCAGCAGGCAGGGAGGCCCCTACAATGAGCAGTTCTTC
13 TRBJ1-5 TRBD1 - TRBV10-3 CAIKQGTGQPQHF TGTGCCATCAAACAGGGGACGGGTCAGCCCCAGCATTTT
13 TRBJ2-5 TRBD1 - TRBV19 CASSPTGGETQYF TGTGCCAGTAGCCCTACAGGGGGAGAGACCCAGTACTTC
14 TRBJ1-1 - once TRBV6-5 CASSLSTRRTEAFF TGTGCCAGCAGCCTATCTACTCGGAGGACTGAAGCTTTCTTT
14 TRBJ1-5 - few TRBV19 CASSRQGPNQPQHF TGTGCCAGTAGTCGTCAGGGACCCAATCAGCCCCAGCATTTT
15 TRBJ1-1 - - TRBV5-1 CASGPRGRGNTEAFF TGCGCCAGTGGGCCCAGGGGTCGAGGGAACACTGAAGCTTTCTTT
16 TRBJ1-3 - - TRBV14 CASSQPGQISGNTIYF TGTGCCAGCAGCCAACCGGGACAAATCTCTGGAAACACCATATATTTT
13 TRBJ1-1 TRBD1 - TRBV6-5 CASAGGGDTEAFF TGTGCCAGCGCAGGGGGAGGGGACACTGAAGCTTTCTTT
16 TRBJ2-5 - once TRBV5-1 CASSLAAPPRSETQYF TGCGCCAGCAGCTTGGCCGCCCCGCCCCGCAGTGAGACCCAGTACTTC
15 TRBJ1-5 - - TRBV7-9 CASSLGAGGNQPQHF TGTGCCAGCAGCTTAGGGGCAGGGGGCAATCAGCCCCAGCATTTT
13 TRBJ2-3 - - TRBV7-9 CASSSTTRDTQYF TGTGCCAGCAGCAGTACTACTAGGGATACGCAGTATTTT
14 TRBJ1-4 TRBD1 - TRBV18 CASSPTGDYEKLFF TGTGCCAGCTCACCGACAGGGGATTATGAAAAACTGTTTTTT
12 TRBJ2-7 - - TRBV10-3 CASSLTNYEQYF TGTGCCTCCTCCCTAACTAACTACGAGCAGTACTTC